This T cell receptor beta chain was sequenced during a study of T cells in Graves' hyperthyroidism and ophthalmopathy. Using RNA transcripts as the source, TCR beta CDR3 regions were amplified. The HTBI set primed first-round TCR CDR3 RT-PCR. TCRdb reprocessed the multiplex PCR reads with MiXCR, giving one entry per CDR3 protein. The sample has 250,000 or so distinct CDR3 sequences; 13% to 15% are singletons. The blood sample predates any ophthalmopathy symptoms, coming from first hyperthyroidism diagnosis. The CDR3 sequence is 18 residues long. Trimming took 4 bases from V and 0 from J; bases not matched to a gene: 11. CDR1 and CDR2 (germline): LGHDT, YNNKEL (reference sequence). This clonotype was found many times.

The TCR originated in a woman aged 45-65 years with Graves' hyperthyroidism that later progressed to Graves' ophthalmopathy. The chain couples TRBV3-1 to TRBJ2-3; TRBD1 matches at 9 bases. Sequencing was done on a sample of blood. CDR3 DNA sequence: TGTGCCAGCAGCCGTTTCACAGGGGGCTCCGAGAGCACAGATACGCAGTATTTT. Its translation: CASSRFTGGSESTDTQYF.